This T cell receptor beta chain was sequenced in a study of T cells after posttransplantation cyclophosphamide. Clones were read by immunoSEQ multiplex PCR, and TCRdb kept only the in-frame ones, dropping some. Recorded here are approximately 6,200 clones, none singletons. This clone was counted many times. Its antigen is undetermined. The CDR3 has 15 amino acids. V lost 0 bases and J lost 5; bases outside the gene matches: 5. Germline CDR1 SGHTA, CDR2 FQGNSA. Whole-study results and caveats: Later blood repertoires were often dominated by clones from the donor CD8+ memory compartment. Recipient CMV seropositivity and CMV reactivation strongly tracked TRB clonality.

A marrow graft followed busulfan-fludarabine conditioning, with cyclophosphamide on days +3 and +4. The genes are TRBV7-2 and TRBJ2-7; TRBD1 aligns across 9 bases. This TCR came from a male patient aged 25-45 years who received an allogeneic stem cell transplant from an unrelated donor, was CMV-positive, and had acute and chronic GVHD. Some T cells may be graft donor cells. The sequencing used PBMCs, collected after an allogeneic stem cell transplant with post-transplant cyclophosphamide. CDR3 residues: CASSLAQGAGNEQYF. The CDR3 DNA is TGTGCCAGCAGCTTAGCACAGGGGGCAGGAAACGAGCAGTACTTC. Variable domain in full (rest from reference TRBV7-2 and TRBJ2-7): GAGVSQSPSNKVTEKGKDVELRCDPISGHTALYWYRQSLGQGLEFLIYFQGNSAPDKSGLPSDRFSAERTGGSVSTLTIQRTQQEDSAVYLCASSLAQGAGNEQYFGPGTRLTVT.